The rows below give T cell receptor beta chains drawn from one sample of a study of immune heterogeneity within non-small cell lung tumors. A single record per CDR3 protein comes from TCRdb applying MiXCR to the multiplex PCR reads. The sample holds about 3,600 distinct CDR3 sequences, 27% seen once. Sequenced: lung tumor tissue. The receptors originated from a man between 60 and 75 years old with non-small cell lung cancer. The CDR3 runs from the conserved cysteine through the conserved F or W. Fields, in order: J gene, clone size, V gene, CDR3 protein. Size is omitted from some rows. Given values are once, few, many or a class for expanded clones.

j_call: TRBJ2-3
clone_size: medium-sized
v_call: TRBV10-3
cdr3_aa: CAISESRLATSTDTQYF

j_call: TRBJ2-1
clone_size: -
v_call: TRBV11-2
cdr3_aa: CASSPPGVEERYNEQFF

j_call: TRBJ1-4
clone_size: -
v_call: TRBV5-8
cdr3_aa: CASPPGGWRMEKLFF

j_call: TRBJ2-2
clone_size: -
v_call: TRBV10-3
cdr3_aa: CAISGGGLNTGELFF

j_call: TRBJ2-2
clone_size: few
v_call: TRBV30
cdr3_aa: CAWSAPLGELFF

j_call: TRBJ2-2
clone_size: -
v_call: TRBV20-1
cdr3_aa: CSAGTGDEEHRELFF

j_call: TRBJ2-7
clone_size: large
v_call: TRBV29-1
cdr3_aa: CSVGTADSYEQYF

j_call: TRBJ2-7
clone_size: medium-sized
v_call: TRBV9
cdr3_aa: CASSVSTDFPYEQYF

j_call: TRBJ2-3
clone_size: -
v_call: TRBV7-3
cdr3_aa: CASSLRGSTDTQYF

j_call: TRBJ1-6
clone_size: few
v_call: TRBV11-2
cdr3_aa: CASITRPGTGSPLHF

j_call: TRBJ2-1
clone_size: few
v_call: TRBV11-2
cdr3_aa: CASSLMGQGSSYNEQFF

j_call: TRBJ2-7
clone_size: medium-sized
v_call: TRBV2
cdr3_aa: CASSPTRGFYEQYF

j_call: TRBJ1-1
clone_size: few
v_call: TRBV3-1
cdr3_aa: CASRPGGLNTEAFF

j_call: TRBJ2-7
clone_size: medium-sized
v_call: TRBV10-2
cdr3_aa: CASMESYEQYF

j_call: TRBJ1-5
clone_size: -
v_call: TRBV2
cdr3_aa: CSSSEWRANNHPQHF

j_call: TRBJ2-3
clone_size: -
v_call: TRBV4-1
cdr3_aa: CASSLSVLAWDTQYF

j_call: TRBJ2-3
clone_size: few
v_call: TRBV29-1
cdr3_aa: CSVELAGKQDTQYF

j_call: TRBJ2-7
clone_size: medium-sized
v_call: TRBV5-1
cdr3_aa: CASSLDYYYEQYF

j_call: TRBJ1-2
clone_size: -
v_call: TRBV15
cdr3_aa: CATSRDWNNYGYTF

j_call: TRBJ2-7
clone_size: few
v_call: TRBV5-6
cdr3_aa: CASSLAETSGQYF

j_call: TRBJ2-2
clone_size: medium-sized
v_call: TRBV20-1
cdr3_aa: CSAREGQMNTGELFF

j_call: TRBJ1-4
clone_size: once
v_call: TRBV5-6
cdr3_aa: CTSSMTGNYEKLFF

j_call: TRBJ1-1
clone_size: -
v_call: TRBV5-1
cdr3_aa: CASSQTGGAGYDTEAFF

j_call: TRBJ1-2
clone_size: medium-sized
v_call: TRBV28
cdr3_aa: CASSYQVDNYGYTF

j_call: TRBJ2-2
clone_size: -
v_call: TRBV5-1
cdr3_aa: CASSSKQGDPNTGELFF

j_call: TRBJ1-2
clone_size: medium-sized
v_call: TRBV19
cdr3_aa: CASSIYRGPNYGYTF